This T cell receptor (beta chain) was sequenced for a study of early T cells in non-severe SARS-CoV-2 infection. For the study at large: The sequenced material was bulk RNA from unsorted whole blood, and its chains were unpaired.

General study points: VDJdb matching favored anti-spike CD8 responses, missing private and CD4 specificities.

Unique molecular identifier tags were affixed to discrete cDNA molecules. TCRdb passed the 5' RACE reads through MiXCR, listing each CDR3 protein once. The profile shows 75,000 to 100,000 distinct CDR3 sequences, 16% of them singletons. CDR3 length: 13 residues. V was trimmed by 3 bases and J by 7 bases, leaving 10 bases between them. Germline V lookup: CDR1 SGDLS, CDR2 YYNGEE. Of note for this clonotype: What it binds is not known.

V is TRBV9 and J is TRBJ1-4, with D possibly being TRBD1 (5 bases). The TCR was taken from an adult who was a healthcare worker with PCR-confirmed SARS-CoV-2 infection or an uninfected control (not recorded which). Sequenced sample: whole blood. The CDR3 protein is CASSEGRGEKLFF. In DNA form, the CDR3 reads TGTGCCAGCAGCGAGGGGCGGGGTGAAAAACTGTTTTTT.